The 9 T cell receptor beta chains listed next were all sequenced from one sample in a study of blood T cell repertoires in COVID-19. Clones were sequenced by immunoSEQ multiplex PCR, and TCRdb holds only the in-frame ones, with some missing. This sample has 95,000 to 100,000 clones, with 92% found just once. The material sequenced was peripheral blood. These receptors all come from a man aged 50 to 59 with active COVID-19.

The V call is TRBV29-1, the J call TRBJ1-1; D call uncertain. This CDR3 has 13 residues. CDR1 is SQVTM, CDR2 ANQGSEA, per germline. V lost 0 bases and J lost 1, with 6 bases in between. The CDR3 DNA follows: TGCAGCGTTGAAGATATCCGGAACACTGAAGCTTTCTTT. The encoded protein is CSVEDIRNTEAFF.

The chain recombines TRBV4-1 with TRBJ1-6; D gene ambiguous. The ends were cut back, 0 bases at V and 4 bases at J, with 4 bases in the middle. The CDR3 extends over 14 amino acids. CDR1 is MGHRA and CDR2 is YSYEKL in the germline V gene. The CDR3 region has the DNA TGCGCCAGCAGCCAAGAACAGTATAATTCACCCCTCCACTTT. Translating gives CASSQEQYNSPLHF.

The V gene is TRBV7-8, the J gene TRBJ1-5; 7 bases are a match to TRBD1. CDR3 length equals 17 residues. Trimming cost V 4 bases and J 9 bases; bases outside gene matches: 18. From germline, CDR1 is SGHVS and CDR2 FQNEAQ. The CDR3 bases are TGTGCCAGCAGCTCAACCTTGGGGACAGATTCCTTAAGGCCCCAGCATTTT. Protein sequence: CASSSTLGTDSLRPQHF.

CDR3 sequence: CASSLAGGANYGYTF. DNA for the CDR3: TGCGCCAGCAGCTTGGCCGGGGGGGCGAACTATGGCTACACCTTC. V is TRBV5-1 and J is TRBJ1-2; a weak D match, TRBD1 (6 bases). The CDR3 spans 15 residues. Germline-derived CDR1 and CDR2 are SGHRS and YFSETQ. V lost 0 bases, J lost 2 bases, and 11 bases lay in between.

The chain combines TRBV19 with TRBJ1-5, with 7 positions matching TRBD1. CDR1 is LNHDA and CDR2 is SQIVND in the germline V gene (reference sequence). The CDR3 covers 16 residues. Trimming removed 5 bases from V and 6 bases from J; junction bases left unmatched: 13. The CDR3 sequence: CASSPAEGAPSQPQHF. CDR3 sequence (DNA): TGTGCCAGTAGTCCAGCCGAGGGGGCCCCAAGTCAGCCCCAGCATTTT. Supplemented by reference TRBV19 and TRBJ1-5, the full variable domain reads DGGITQSPKYLFRKEGQNVTLSCEQNLNHDAMYWYRQDPGQGLRLIYYSQIVNDFQKGDIAEGYSVSREKKESFPLTVTSAQKNPTAFYLCASSPAEGAPSQPQHFGDGTRLSIL.

The chain combines TRBV7-9 with TRBJ2-1, with D perhaps TRBD2 (6 bases). The CDR3 has 15 residues. Between the trimmed V and J ends, which lost 1 base and 9 bases, there was a span of 16 bases. CDR1 and CDR2 (germline): SEHNR, FQNEAQ (reference sequence). CDR3 coding DNA: TGTGCCAGCAGCTTAGTCCTGACTAGTGCGGGTGAGCAGTTCTTC. It is translated as CASSLVLTSAGEQFF.

The sample holds one count of this clone. This specimen includes other DNA sequences encoding the same CDR3. This sequence joins TRBV28 and TRBJ1-5; tentative D call: TRBD1 (5 bases). The CDR3 is 12 amino acids. CDR1 is MDHEN and CDR2 is SYDVKM in the germline V gene. V lost 3 bases and J lost 7, with 7 bases in between. The CDR3, as DNA: TGTGCCAGCAGTTTGGGGGGACAGCCCCAGCATTTT. This codes for CASSLGGQPQHF.

This chain links TRBV28 with TRBJ2-3; D not resolved. The germline gives CDR1 MDHEN, CDR2 SYDVKM. This CDR3 spans 13 amino acids. V lost 2 bases to trimming and J lost 3 bases, with 6 bases between them. The CDR3 protein is CASSLTQTDTQYF. The CDR3 DNA sequence: TGTGCCAGCAGTTTAACCCAGACAGATACGCAGTATTTT.

This sequence joins TRBV27 and TRBJ1-5; 8 bases are shared with TRBD1. Germline CDR1 MNHEY, CDR2 SMNVEV (reference sequence). This CDR3 spans 18 amino acids. The V and J ends lost 3 bases and 7 bases, in that order; junction bases with no gene match: 17. CDR3 sequence: CASSFLPLRGRVPQPQHF. The CDR3 DNA reads TGTGCCAGCAGTTTTCTTCCCCTCAGGGGGCGGGTGCCCCAGCCCCAGCATTTT.